This entry describes one TCR beta chain. What it binds is unknown. These data belong to a study of monozygotic twins with inflammatory bowel disease. No DNA is given; TCRdb re-called the 5' RACE reads and lists each CDR3 protein once. The sample holds around 190,000 distinct CDR3 sequences. The CDR3 is 15 residues long. Germline assignment: CDR1 MNHEY and CDR2 SMNVEV (reference sequence). Regarding the study as a whole: Repertoire likeness was no different across concordant and discordant twins, perhaps owing to restricted power. Especially where disease activity was present, IBD patients had fewer clonotypes in common with others than healthy twins did.

Sequencing used blood. The chain combines TRBV27 with TRBJ1-1; TCRdb selects TRBD1, and the lack of DNA leaves this call unchecked. The source of this sequence is a human donor with ulcerative colitis or Crohn's disease, or a healthy co-twin of an affected twin (not recorded which). The CDR3 spells CASSPGVRMNTEAFF.